The present entry profiles one T cell receptor beta chain with its context. Its antigen is still unknown. Extraction of total RNA produced a minimum of 5 micrograms from each sample. Next came a second PCR, run for about 7 to 12 cycles, which used a sample-barcoded 5' primer along with a J-beta primer mix. No fewer than 3 million CDR3-containing paired-end reads came from each sample. TCRdb recomputed calls from the 5' RACE reads with MiXCR, one row per CDR3 protein. This table holds about 780,000 distinct CDR3 sequences, about 42% found once. The sample comes from a study of blood T cells in healthy people across ages. The study's findings and limits: Measured against age, TCR beta diversity per million T cells decreased in a roughly linear manner.

The CDR3 covers 13 residues. V lost 0 bases to trimming and J lost 11 bases, with 13 bases between them. Looked up from germline, CDR1 is LGHDT and CDR2 is YNNKEL (reference sequence). The sequenced material came from blood. The clonotype was recovered from a man at least 80 years old in good health. The chain combines TRBV3-1 with TRBJ1-1; D not resolved. CDR3 residues: CASSQDMDQEAFF. The DNA for the CDR3 is TGTGCCAGCAGCCAAGATATGGATCAAGAGGCTTTCTTT.